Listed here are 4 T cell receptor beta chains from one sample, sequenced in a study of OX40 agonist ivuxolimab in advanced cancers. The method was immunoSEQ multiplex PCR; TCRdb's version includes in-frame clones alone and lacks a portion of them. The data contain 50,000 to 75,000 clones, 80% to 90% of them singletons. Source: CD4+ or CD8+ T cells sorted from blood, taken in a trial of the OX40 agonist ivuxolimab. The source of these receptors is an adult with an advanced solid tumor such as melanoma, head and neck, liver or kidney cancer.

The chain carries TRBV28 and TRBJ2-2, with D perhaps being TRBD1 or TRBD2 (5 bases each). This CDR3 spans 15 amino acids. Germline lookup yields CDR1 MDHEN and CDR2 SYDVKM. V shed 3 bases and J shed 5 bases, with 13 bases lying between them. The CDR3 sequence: CASSFRARGTGELFF. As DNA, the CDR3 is TGTGCCAGCAGTTTCCGCGCGAGGGGAACCGGGGAGCTGTTTTTT. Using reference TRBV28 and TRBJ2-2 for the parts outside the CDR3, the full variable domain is DVKVTQSSRYLVKRTGEKVFLECVQDMDHENMFWYRQDPGLGLRLIYFSYDVKMKEKGDIPEGYSVSREKKERFSLILESASTNQTSMYLCASSFRARGTGELFFGEGSRLTVL.

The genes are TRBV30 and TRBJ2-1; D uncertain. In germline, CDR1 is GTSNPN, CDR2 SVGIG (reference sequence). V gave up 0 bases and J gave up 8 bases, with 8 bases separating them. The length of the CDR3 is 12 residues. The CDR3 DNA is TGTGCCTGGAGTGTAATGATGTATGAGCAGTTCTTC. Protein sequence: CAWSVMMYEQFF. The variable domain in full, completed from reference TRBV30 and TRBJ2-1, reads SQTIHQWPATLVQPVGSPLSLECTVEGTSNPNLYWYRQAAGRGLQLLFYSVGIGQISSEVPQNLSASRPQDRQFILSSKKLLLSDSGFYLCAWSVMMYEQFFGPGTRLTVL.

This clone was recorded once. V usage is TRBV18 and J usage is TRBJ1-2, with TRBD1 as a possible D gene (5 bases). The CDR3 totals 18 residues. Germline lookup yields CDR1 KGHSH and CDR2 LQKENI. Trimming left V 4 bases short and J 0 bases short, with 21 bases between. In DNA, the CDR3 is TGTGCCAGCTCACTGGCCGACAGCCATATAACTTCTAACTATGGCTACACCTTC. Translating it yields CASSLADSHITSNYGYTF.

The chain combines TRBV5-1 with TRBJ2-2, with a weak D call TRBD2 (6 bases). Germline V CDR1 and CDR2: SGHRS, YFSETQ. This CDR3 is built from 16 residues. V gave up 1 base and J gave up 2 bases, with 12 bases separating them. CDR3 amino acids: CASSLFGSLNTGELFF. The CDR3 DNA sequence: TGCGCCAGCAGCTTGTTCGGGAGCCTTAACACCGGGGAGCTGTTTTTT. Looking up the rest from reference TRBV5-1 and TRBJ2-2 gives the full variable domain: KAGVTQTPRYLIKTRGQQVTLSCSPISGHRSVSWYQQTPGQGLQFLFEYFSETQRNKGNFPGRFSGRQFSNSRSEMNVSTLELGDSALYLCASSLFGSLNTGELFFGEGSRLTVL.